The TCR beta chain under discussion was sequenced for a study of T cell responses to AZD1222 COVID-19 vaccine. Broader study findings: Just five or six AZD1222 recipients were seropositive at baseline. It was only after the peak T cell response that any repertoires were sampled. Clonal diversity was possibly underestimated, and the donors were mostly white British, with more females.

Of note for this clone: Antigen: not known.

The data were produced by immunoSEQ multiplex PCR, yet TCRdb's version contains in-frame clones alone and is incomplete. Of around 160,000 clones listed, under 95% were seen once; the top ten hold about 4.6%. Second-dose schedules of about 4 or about 12 weeks were combined. V was clipped by 7 bases and J by 7 bases; unmatched bases: 11. The CDR3 runs 16 residues. CDR1 and CDR2 from the germline V gene are SGHVS and FQNEAQ. The clonotype comes from an adult who received the AZD1222 COVID-19 vaccine. This chain joins TRBV7-8 and TRBJ1-6, with TRBD1 matching over 9 bases. The sequenced sample was peripheral blood, obtained 28 days after the second AZD1222 dose. The CDR3 loop reads CASIKGTGNLNSPLHF. In nucleotides, the CDR3 is TGTGCCAGCATTAAGGGGACAGGGAACTTGAATTCACCCCTCCACTTT.